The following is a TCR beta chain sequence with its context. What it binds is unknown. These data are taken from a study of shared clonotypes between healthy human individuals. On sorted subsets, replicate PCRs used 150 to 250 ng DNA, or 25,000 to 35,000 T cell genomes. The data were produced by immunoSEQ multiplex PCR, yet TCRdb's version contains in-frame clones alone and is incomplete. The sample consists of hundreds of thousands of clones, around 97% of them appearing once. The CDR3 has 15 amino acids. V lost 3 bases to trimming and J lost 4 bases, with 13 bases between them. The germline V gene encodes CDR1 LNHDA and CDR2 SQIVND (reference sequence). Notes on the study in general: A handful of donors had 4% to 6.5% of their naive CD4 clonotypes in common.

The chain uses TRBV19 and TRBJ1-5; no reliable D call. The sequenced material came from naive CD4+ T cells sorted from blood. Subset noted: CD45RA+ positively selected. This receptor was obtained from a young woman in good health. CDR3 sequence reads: CASSILGEKNQPQHF. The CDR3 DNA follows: TGTGCCAGTAGTATCTTAGGAGAAAAAAATCAGCCCCAGCATTTT.